This T cell receptor (beta chain) derives from a study of T cell repertoires in cytomegalovirus infection. Turning to the study itself: As its CMV epitopes, the study selected recently identified HLA-C-restricted and well-studied HLA-B-restricted targets.

In germline, CDR1 is SGHAT, CDR2 FQNNGV. The ends were cut back, 2 bases at V and 0 bases at J, with 12 bases in the middle. The CDR3 totals 16 residues. Study results and limitations: Frequencies of public TCR beta families were cumulated, and this identified carriers of CMV plus the relevant HLA. Dominating the ex vivo response were TCR beta clonotypes that were CMV-specific and HLA-C-restricted.

MiXCR, applied by TCRdb to the reads, yields one record per CDR3 protein. This table holds under 200,000 distinct CDR3 sequences, less than 25% found once. For this clonotype: As yet, its antigen is unknown.

The TCR was taken from a human donor in good health (CMV status not recorded). Some clones in this sample may be carry-over from other donors' samples. V usage is TRBV11-2 and J usage is TRBJ2-3, with D possibly matching TRBD2 (6 bases). The starting material was CD8+ T cells from cultured PBMCs, obtained from culture after CMV antigen stimulation. Here the CDR3 reads CASSLNVGGSTDTQYF. The CDR3 DNA reads TGTGCCAGCAGCTTAAACGTGGGGGGAAGCACAGATACGCAGTATTTT.